What follows are 27 T cell receptor beta chains derived from one specimen sequenced in a study of blood T cell repertoires in COVID-19. Profiled with immunoSEQ multiplex PCR; TCRdb holds only in-frame clones, not every one. The sample has 250,000 or so clones, approximately 84% seen once. The sequenced material came from PBMCs or T cells enriched from blood (not recorded which). The receptors were gathered from a woman aged 45 to 65 who had been exposed to COVID-19.

The rearrangement joins TRBV19 to TRBJ1-3; 8 bases map to TRBD1. CDR3 length: 15 amino acids. Germline CDR1 and CDR2: LNHDA and SQIVND (reference sequence). Losses at the gene ends were 6 bases for V and 4 bases for J; bases not matched to a gene: 8. The CDR3 nucleotides read TGTGCCAGTAGCGCGGACAGGGCTTTCGGAAACACCATATATTTT. Amino acid sequence: CASSADRAFGNTIYF.

V and J are TRBV9 and TRBJ2-1; no clear D. Trimming pared 0 bases from V and 6 bases from J, leaving 7 bases between. Per the germline V gene, CDR1 is SGDLS and CDR2 is YYNGEE. The CDR3 spans 13 residues. The CDR3 protein is CASSVAPGNEQFF. In DNA form, the CDR3 reads TGTGCCAGCAGCGTAGCTCCGGGCAATGAGCAGTTCTTC.

V is TRBV2 and J is TRBJ1-2, with D perhaps TRBD1 (6 bases). The V end lost 3 bases, the J end lost 8 bases, and 10 bases lay between the germline ends. This CDR3 has 12 residues. Germline values: CDR1 SNHLY, CDR2 FYNNEI. The CDR3 loop reads CASSDTGWGYTF. CDR3 DNA sequence: TGTGCCAGCAGTGATACAGGGTGGGGCTACACCTTC.

The chain couples TRBV25-1 to TRBJ1-2, with TRBD1 as a possible D gene (6 bases). The V gene lost 6 bases and the J gene lost 2 bases, with 10 bases spanning the gap. Looked up from germline, CDR1 is MGHDK and CDR2 is SYGVNS. The CDR3 has 13 residues. The CDR3 region has the DNA TGTGCCAGCAGCCCGGACAGAAACTATGGCTACACCTTC. Translating gives CASSPDRNYGYTF.

The chain uses TRBV19 and TRBJ2-7, with 8 bases matching TRBD1. V was clipped by 6 bases and J by 4 bases; unmatched bases: 11. CDR1 LNHDA and CDR2 SQIVND come from the germline V gene (reference sequence). This CDR3 is 15 amino acids long. The CDR3, as DNA: TGTGCCAGTAGCCCTTCAGGGGGCGCTGGATACGAGCAGTACTTC. Amino acids: CASSPSGGAGYEQYF.

This chain connects TRBV4-2 to TRBJ1-1; no clear D. Trimming removed 1 base at V and 7 bases at J, with 10 bases between. CDR1 and CDR2 (germline): LGHNA, YNFKEQ. The length of the CDR3 is 13 residues. CDR3 amino acids: CASSQGDSGEAFF. DNA of the CDR3: TGTGCCAGCAGCCAAGGAGATAGCGGTGAAGCTTTCTTT.

This clone was counted once. This rearrangement joins TRBV5-5 to TRBJ1-5; 7 bases line up with TRBD1. The CDR3 consists of 17 residues. J was trimmed by 2 bases and V by 2 bases; bases with no gene match: 10. The V gene's germline CDR1 is SGHKS and CDR2 YYEKEE (reference sequence). The CDR3 loop is CASSFPQGPRGNQPQHF. In nucleotides, the CDR3 is TGTGCCAGCAGCTTCCCACAGGGGCCGCGGGGCAATCAGCCCCAGCATTTT.

This chain connects TRBV7-6 to TRBJ2-7; 14 bases line up with TRBD2. Trimming took 4 bases from V and 3 from J; bases not matched to a gene: 2. The germline V gene has CDR1 SGHVS and CDR2 FNYEAQ. This CDR3 has 15 residues. In nucleotides, the CDR3 is TGTGCCAGCAGCTCAGGACTAGCGGGGGGCTACGAGCAGTACTTC. It is translated as CASSSGLAGGYEQYF.

The chain has TRBV10-1 and TRBJ1-1, with 8 positions matching TRBD1. Per germline, CDR1 WNHNN and CDR2 SYGVQD (reference sequence). This CDR3 has 13 residues. V trimming: 9 bases; J trimming: 0 bases; junction bases outside the gene matches: 3. CDR3 protein: CASMGQVNTEAFF. Here the CDR3 DNA reads TGCGCCAGTATGGGACAGGTGAACACTGAAGCTTTCTTT.

The rearrangement links TRBV5-6 to TRBJ2-2; 9 bases are a match to TRBD1. The ends lost 2 bases at V and 5 bases at J; junction bases unmatched: 16. Germline CDR1 and CDR2: SGHDT and YYEEEE. CDR3 length equals 19 residues. CDR3 nucleotides: TGTGCCAGCAGCTTCAAGGACAGGGGTAGATGGGGGGTGACCGGGGAGCTGTTTTTT. As protein: CASSFKDRGRWGVTGELFF.

This clone was observed a handful of times. The chain employs TRBV11-2 and TRBJ2-5; no definite D call. Germline V gene sequence: CDR1 SGHAT, CDR2 FQNNGV. V dropped 3 bases and J dropped 5 bases, with 13 bases sitting between them. The CDR3 is made up of 14 amino acids. DNA for the CDR3: TGTGCCAGCAGCTTCTCCGGGTCGTATGAGACCCAGTACTTC. This codes for CASSFSGSYETQYF.

This sequence joins TRBV7-9 and TRBJ2-1; perhaps TRBD1 as D (6 bases). The V end lost 4 bases, the J end lost 6 bases, and 10 bases lay between the germline ends. This CDR3 has 13 residues. Germline CDR1 SEHNR, CDR2 FQNEAQ (reference sequence). CDR3 DNA sequence: TGTGCCAGCAGCTCTACAGGGTCCAATGAGCAGTTCTTC. Translating it yields CASSSTGSNEQFF.

The chain combines TRBV6-6 with TRBJ2-1; 8 bases fit TRBD2. Losses at the gene ends were 5 bases for V and 0 bases for J; bases not matched to a gene: 15. CDR1 is MNHNY and CDR2 is SVGAGI in the germline V gene (reference sequence). The CDR3 consists of 19 residues. The CDR3 DNA follows: TGTGCCAGCAGTCCCAACCGCGGGGCGGGGGGCATCTCCTACAATGAGCAGTTCTTC. Translation gives CASSPNRGAGGISYNEQFF.

CDR3 region: CSVDRPALTDTQYF. As DNA, the CDR3 is TGCAGCGTTGACAGGCCGGCTTTGACAGATACGCAGTATTTT. V usage is TRBV29-1 and J usage is TRBJ2-3; no clear D. The CDR3 has 14 amino acids. Germline V lookup: CDR1 SQVTM, CDR2 ANQGSEA. V was cut by 3 bases and J by 3 bases, with 13 bases left in between.

This rearrangement joins TRBV6-4 to TRBJ2-3; TRBD1 matches at 10 bases. Germline lookup yields CDR1 MRHNA and CDR2 SNTAGT. This CDR3 region has 15 residues. J gave up 2 bases and V 6 bases, and 5 bases lay outside the gene matches. In nucleotides, the CDR3 is TGTGCCAGCAGCGCCGGGACAGGGGCCACAGATACGCAGTATTTT. Its translation: CASSAGTGATDTQYF.

The chain carries TRBV18 and TRBJ1-5; D may be TRBD1 (5 bases). Germline CDR1 KGHSH, CDR2 LQKENI. Between the trimmed V and J ends, which lost 2 bases and 7 bases, there was a span of 15 bases. This CDR3 has 15 amino acids. This CDR3 reads CASSPETESTQPQHF. The DNA of the CDR3 is TGTGCCAGCTCACCAGAGACAGAATCTACCCAGCCCCAGCATTTT.

The chain combines TRBV2 with TRBJ2-5; maybe TRBD2 (6 bases). Germline lookup yields CDR1 SNHLY and CDR2 FYNNEI. The V and J ends lost 4 bases and 5 bases respectively, with 23 bases between them. This CDR3 has 17 amino acids. The CDR3: CASSGDSLTGPEETQYF. CDR3 sequence (DNA): TGTGCCAGCAGTGGGGACTCTTTGACGGGACCTGAGGAGACCCAGTACTTC.

V usage is TRBV13 and J usage is TRBJ1-2; 9 bases align to TRBD1. Germline V gives CDR1 PRHDT, CDR2 FYEKMQ (reference sequence). V dropped 4 bases and J dropped 8; count of bases not matched to a gene: 14. CDR3 length: 16 amino acids. DNA of the CDR3: TGTGCCAGCAGCTCTCTTTCCGGGACAGGGCGGAAGGGCTACACCTTC. It codes for CASSSLSGTGRKGYTF.

In DNA form, the CDR3 reads TGTGCCAGCAGCCCGGTAGACACGCTTGCCTACGAGCAGTACTTC. Its translation: CASSPVDTLAYEQYF. The rearrangement links TRBV7-6 to TRBJ2-7; D gene unclear. The germline gives CDR1 SGHVS, CDR2 FNYEAQ. Trimming shortened V by 5 bases and J by 2 bases, and 16 bases separated the two germline ends. The CDR3 extends over 15 amino acids.

The chain links TRBV6-5 to TRBJ2-7; 9 bases are a match to TRBD1. CDR3 length: 15 amino acids. The V gene's germline CDR1 is MNHEY and CDR2 SVGAGI. Trimming at V came to 6 bases and at J to 6 bases, leaving 12 bases not matched to a gene. This CDR3 is CASSPTTGTGSEQYF. As DNA, the CDR3 is TGTGCCAGCAGCCCAACTACCGGGACAGGGAGCGAGCAGTACTTC.

This clone was seen just once. J is TRBJ1-2 and V is TRBV5-1; 10 bases are a match to TRBD1. Trimming took 4 bases from V and 8 from J; bases not matched to a gene: 8. Germline lookup yields CDR1 SGHRS and CDR2 YFSETQ. The CDR3 runs to 14 residues. The CDR3 loop reads CASSRWDRGNGYTF. The CDR3 DNA reads as TGCGCCAGCAGCCGCTGGGACAGGGGAAACGGCTACACCTTC.

The J gene is TRBJ1-1, the V gene TRBV10-1; the D gene is possibly TRBD1 (6 bases). Germline values: CDR1 WNHNN, CDR2 SYGVQD (reference sequence). Trimming left V 0 bases short and J 3 bases short, with 8 bases between. CDR3 length: 14 residues. DNA of the CDR3: TGCGCCAGCAGTGAGTCAGCAGGGGACACTGAAGCTTTCTTT. Its protein is CASSESAGDTEAFF.

The genes are TRBV3-1 (or the pseudogene TRBV3-2) and TRBJ1-3; 9 bases match TRBD1. V was clipped by 2 bases and J by 12 bases; unmatched bases: 14. CDR1 is LGHDT, CDR2 YNNKEL, per germline (reference sequence). There are 16 residues in the CDR3. The CDR3 loop is CASSQYPDRGGSGIYF. DNA for the CDR3: TGTGCCAGCAGCCAATACCCGGACAGGGGAGGAAGTGGCATATATTTT.

V and J are TRBV7-3 and TRBJ1-2, with 9 bases aligning to TRBD1. Trimming removed 2 bases from V and 4 bases from J; junction bases left unmatched: 14. The CDR3 is made up of 18 amino acids. Germline V gene data show CDR1 as SGHTA and CDR2 as FQGTGA. The DNA for the CDR3 is TGTGCCAGCAGCTTAGGCCCATCAGGGACAGGGAAAACCTATGGCTACACCTTC. It translates to CASSLGPSGTGKTYGYTF.

J is TRBJ1-1 and V is TRBV7-8; TRBD1 might be the D (5 bases). This CDR3 is built from 14 residues. Germline V lookup: CDR1 SGHVS, CDR2 FQNEAQ. Trimming left V 2 bases short and J 1 base short, with 8 bases between. CDR3 nucleotides: TGTGCCAGCAGCTTACCGGGGGAGAACACTGAAGCTTTCTTT. Its translation: CASSLPGENTEAFF.

V and J are TRBV7-8 and TRBJ2-7; 8 bases are shared with TRBD1. Germline CDR1 reads SGHVS; CDR2 reads FQNEAQ. This CDR3 contains 13 residues. V lost 0 bases, J lost 11 bases, and 6 bases stayed unmatched. The CDR3 loop reads CASSLATNRGKYF. DNA for the CDR3: TGTGCCAGCAGCTTAGCCACGAACAGGGGGAAGTACTTC.

This clone was detected a few times. The rearrangement uses TRBV11-2 and TRBJ1-3, with D perhaps matching TRBD1 (5 bases). The germline V gene encodes CDR1 SGHAT and CDR2 FQNNGV. The V end was cut by 4 bases, the J end by 5 bases, with 9 bases between. CDR3 length equals 13 residues. CDR3 bases: TGTGCCAGCAGCTCAGGGCCACGAAACACCATATATTTT. Encoded protein: CASSSGPRNTIYF.